This entry lists 17 T cell receptor beta chains sequenced from one sample in a study of cytomegalovirus exposure and HLA in healthy donors. Primers: 60 Vbeta forward and 13 Jbeta reverse. The table came from immunoSEQ multiplex PCR; TCRdb's copy has only in-frame clones and leaves some out. The sample shows roughly 100,000 clones, 65% to 85% of them seen only once. Material: PBMCs. These TCRs come from a man aged 40-49 years in good health and CMV-seropositive.

This chain links TRBV28 with TRBJ1-2; 7 bases match TRBD1. The germline V gene encodes CDR1 MDHEN and CDR2 SYDVKM. The CDR3 extends over 13 amino acids. Unmatched junction bases numbered 8, after V lost 6 bases and J lost 7 bases. CDR3 sequence reads: CASSLGQEGGYTF. The CDR3 DNA sequence: TGTGCCAGCAGCCTTGGACAGGAGGGTGGCTACACCTTC.

The CDR3 DNA is TGTGCCAGCAGCCCACGAGGTCTAGCGGGGGTTGAGCAGTTCTTC. Residues: CASSPRGLAGVEQFF. This chain links TRBV7-9 with TRBJ2-1, with TRBD2 matching 10 bases. The CDR3 covers 15 residues. Per the germline V gene, CDR1 is SEHNR and CDR2 is FQNEAQ (reference sequence). The V segment lost 5 bases and the J segment 9 bases; nucleotides outside the gene matches: 10.

The chain recombines TRBV27 with TRBJ2-5, with TRBD2 matching over 13 bases. The DNA end lines up better with TRBJ2-7; the J call may be wrong. The CDR3 sequence is 18 residues long. Looked up from germline, CDR1 is MNHEY and CDR2 is SMNVEV (reference sequence). CDR3 amino acids: CASSLTSGRPGGRYEQYF. The CDR3 region has the DNA TGTGCCAGCAGCCTGACTAGCGGGAGGCCGGGCGGACGGTACGAGCAGTACTTC.

This clone was detected a few times. The chain joins TRBV28 to TRBJ2-7; 7 bases are a match to TRBD1. CDR3 length: 13 amino acids. V lost 3 bases to trimming and J lost 6 bases; unmatched junction nucleotides: 5. Per germline, CDR1 MDHEN and CDR2 SYDVKM. The CDR3 reads CASSFQGQVEQYF. CDR3 nucleotide sequence: TGTGCCAGCAGTTTCCAAGGACAGGTCGAGCAGTACTTC.

The rearrangement links TRBV5-5 to TRBJ2-7; TRBD1 agrees at 7 bases. The V gene end was trimmed by 0 bases and the J gene end by 0 bases; junction bases not matched to a gene: 3. The CDR3 spans 15 residues. The germline gives CDR1 SGHKS, CDR2 YYEKEE (reference sequence). In DNA form, the CDR3 reads TGTGCCAGCAGCTTGGCCGGACAGGTCTCCTACGAGCAGTACTTC. Amino acids: CASSLAGQVSYEQYF.

V and J are TRBV27 and TRBJ1-2; TRBD1 is a possible D gene (5 bases). Germline V gives CDR1 MNHEY, CDR2 SMNVEV (reference sequence). Deletions cut 6 bases from V and 0 bases from J, with 23 bases between. The CDR3 is 18 residues long. In DNA, the CDR3 is TGTGCCAGCAGCCGGGTCGGGAGGGACGGAAAAGCTAACTATGGCTACACCTTC. Translation: CASSRVGRDGKANYGYTF.

The chain combines TRBV10-3 with TRBJ1-1; 7 positions agree with TRBD1. J was trimmed by 3 bases and V by 4 bases; bases with no gene match: 8. CDR1 and CDR2 from the germline V gene are ENHRY and SYGVKD. CDR3 size: 15 residues. The CDR3 sequence: CAISAEGAVDTEAFF. The CDR3 DNA follows: TGTGCCATCAGTGCCGAGGGGGCGGTGGACACTGAAGCTTTCTTT.

The CDR3 DNA is TGCGCCAGCAGCAAGGACATCGGCGCTGAAGCTTTCTTT. Translated: CASSKDIGAEAFF. This chain links TRBV5-1 with TRBJ1-1; possible D gene TRBD1, 5 bases. Per germline, CDR1 SGHRS and CDR2 YFSETQ. CDR3 length: 13 residues. Between the trimmed V and J ends, which lost 4 bases and 6 bases, there was a span of 13 bases.

The chain has TRBV9 and TRBJ2-1, with 10 bases that match TRBD2. This CDR3 is 17 amino acids long. With 2 bases clipped from V and 0 bases from J, the junction kept 5 bases outside the gene matches. Germline V gene sequence: CDR1 SGDLS, CDR2 YYNGEE. CDR3 loop: CASSVLSGRSSYNEQFF. CDR3 nucleotide sequence: TGTGCCAGCAGCGTGCTTAGCGGGAGGAGCTCCTACAATGAGCAGTTCTTC.

The DNA of the CDR3 is TGTGCCAGCAGTTACCCTAGCGTTTACAATGAGCAGTTCTTC. Amino acids: CASSYPSVYNEQFF. V and J are TRBV6-5 and TRBJ2-1, with D possibly being TRBD2 (6 bases). The germline V and J ends were trimmed by 2 bases and 4 bases, with 9 bases remaining between them. Germline-derived CDR1 and CDR2 are MNHEY and SVGAGI. The CDR3 loop spans 14 amino acids.

The chain employs TRBV5-1 and TRBJ1-3; weak D call: TRBD1 (5 bases). The V and J ends lost 0 bases and 0 bases respectively, with 10 bases between them. CDR3 length equals 16 residues. Per germline, CDR1 SGHRS and CDR2 YFSETQ. CDR3 bases: TGCGCCAGCAGCTTGGCCGGACACAACTCTGGAAACACCATATATTTT. It translates to CASSLAGHNSGNTIYF.

This clone was recorded once. The V and J genes are TRBV5-4 and TRBJ1-3; no reliable D call. The germline V gene has CDR1 SGHNT and CDR2 YYREEE (reference sequence). The CDR3 consists of 16 residues. Trimming cost V 2 bases and J 0 bases, with 12 bases left between them. This CDR3 reads CASSLGAGFSGNTIYF. CDR3 DNA sequence: TGTGCCAGCAGCTTAGGTGCGGGATTCTCTGGAAACACCATATATTTT.

This chain connects TRBV7-3 to TRBJ1-1; no reliable D call. The CDR3 runs to 15 residues. The V and J ends lost 2 bases and 1 base respectively, with 11 bases between them. Per germline, CDR1 SGHTA and CDR2 FQGTGA. The CDR3 nucleotides read TGTGCCAGCAGCTTACAACCAGGCACGAACACTGAAGCTTTCTTT. This translates into CASSLQPGTNTEAFF.

The chain has TRBV4-1 and TRBJ2-1; D may be TRBD1 (5 bases). Germline loops: CDR1 MGHRA, CDR2 YSYEKL. The CDR3 has 13 amino acids. Between the trimmed V and J ends, which lost 3 bases and 3 bases, there was a span of 6 bases. CDR3 amino acids: CASSQDIYNEQFF. Written as DNA, the CDR3 is TGCGCCAGCAGCCAGGACATCTACAATGAGCAGTTCTTC.

The chain uses TRBV5-1 and TRBJ2-2; D perhaps matches TRBD1 (5 bases). CDR1 is SGHRS and CDR2 is YFSETQ in the germline V gene. The CDR3 has 15 residues. Trimming took off 6 bases at V and 1 base at J, with 13 bases between the two ends. In nucleotides, the CDR3 is TGCGCCAGCAAGGTGGGGCAGGTGAACACCGGGGAGCTGTTTTTT. It encodes CASKVGQVNTGELFF.

The chain employs TRBV19 and TRBJ1-5; a weak D match, TRBD1 (5 bases). Trimming stripped 6 bases from V and 0 bases from J, with 12 bases between. The germline V gene encodes CDR1 LNHDA and CDR2 SQIVND (reference sequence). CDR3 length: 15 amino acids. Here the CDR3 reads CASSEVGLSNQPQHF. CDR3 DNA: TGTGCCAGTAGCGAGGTGGGGCTTAGCAATCAGCCCCAGCATTTT.

This sequence joins TRBV4-1 and TRBJ1-2; possible D gene TRBD1, 5 bases. The germline V and J ends were trimmed by 1 base and 4 bases, with 10 bases remaining between them. Germline values: CDR1 MGHRA, CDR2 YSYEKL. The CDR3 runs to 14 residues. CDR3 sequence reads: CASSQGDSVYGYTF. In nucleotides, the CDR3 is TGCGCCAGCAGCCAAGGCGACAGCGTCTATGGCTACACCTTC.